This T cell receptor (beta chain) was observed in a study of blood T cells in healthy people across ages. CDR3 length equals 13 residues. The ends were cut back, 6 bases at V and 6 bases at J, with 15 bases in the middle. CDR1 is SGHRS and CDR2 is YFSETQ in the germline V gene. As regards this clonotype: What it binds is not known.

The study's findings and limits: Estimates based on one million T cells were treated as lower bounds.

Each sample provided at least 5.5 micrograms of extracted total RNA. Using a J-beta primer mix together with a sample-barcoded 5' primer, a second PCR was run for roughly 6 to 12 cycles. Every cDNA was tagged by a template-switch adaptor with 12 random nucleotides. Per-sample output comprised a minimum of 2.5 million paired-end reads containing CDR3. One entry per CDR3 protein results from TCRdb running MiXCR on the 5' RACE reads. The sample holds approximately 1,000,000 distinct CDR3 sequences, 40% to 50% seen once. The sequencing input was blood. This receptor was taken from a woman aged 55-70 years in good health. This chain links TRBV5-1 with TRBJ1-2, with a possible D match to TRBD1 (5 bases). CDR3 residues: CASTGRGEDGYTF. In DNA, the CDR3 is TGCGCCAGCACCGGAAGGGGTGAAGATGGCTACACCTTC.